This T cell receptor beta chain was sequenced in a study of beta chain features in type 1 diabetes. The investigators reverse transcribed all of the isolated RNA, so they sequenced expressed TCRB transcripts. Here immunoSEQ multiplex PCR was the method, and the copy in TCRdb shows in-frame clones only, minus some. The sample lists hundreds of thousands of clones; more than 12% were seen once. In all sorted populations, purity surpassed 98%. Whole-study results and caveats: These data did not resolve whether HLA type affects TCRB rearrangement. Shorter TCRB CDR3s, moderately but significantly so, were found in Type 1 diabetes patients in all four CD4+ subsets.

The CDR3 runs to 16 residues. The V and J ends lost 6 bases and 5 bases respectively, with 22 bases between them. Per the germline V gene, CDR1 is MDHEN and CDR2 is SYDVKM. This clone was seen a handful of times. Its antigen remains unknown. Distinct nucleotide sequences in the sample also encode this CDR3. This TCR derives from a young man with type 1 diabetes. The gene calls are TRBV28 and TRBJ2-5; D is undetermined. The specimen sequenced was naive CD4+ T cells from blood. In nucleotides, the CDR3 is TGTGCCAGCAGCGACCCTAATCTGTGGGCCACGGAGACCCAGTACTTC. Residues: CASSDPNLWATETQYF. The full variable domain, in which reference TRBV28 and TRBJ2-5 provide the parts outside the CDR3, is DVKVTQSSRYLVKRTGEKVFLECVQDMDHENMFWYRQDPGLGLRLIYFSYDVKMKEKGDIPEGYSVSREKKERFSLILESASTNQTSMYLCASSDPNLWATETQYFGPGTRLLVL.